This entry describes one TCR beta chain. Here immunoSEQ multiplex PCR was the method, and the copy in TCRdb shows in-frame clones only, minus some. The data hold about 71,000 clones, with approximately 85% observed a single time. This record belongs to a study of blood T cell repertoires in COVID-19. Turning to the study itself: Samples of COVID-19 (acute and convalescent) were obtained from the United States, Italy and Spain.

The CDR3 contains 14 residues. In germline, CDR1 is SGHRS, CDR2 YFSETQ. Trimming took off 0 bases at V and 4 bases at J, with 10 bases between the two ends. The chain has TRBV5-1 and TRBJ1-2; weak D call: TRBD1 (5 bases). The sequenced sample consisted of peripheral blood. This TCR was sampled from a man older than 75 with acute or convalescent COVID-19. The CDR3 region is CASSLEGISYGYTF. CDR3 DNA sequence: TGCGCCAGCAGCTTGGAGGGGATTTCCTATGGCTACACCTTC.